This T cell receptor beta chain emerged from a study of T cells in Graves' hyperthyroidism and ophthalmopathy. As for the study in general: Peripheral blood specimens were obtained at initial diagnosis, prior to any treatment.

Germline CDR1 is MNHEY and CDR2 is SVGAGI. The V end lost 2 bases, the J end lost 2 bases, and 19 bases lay between the germline ends. The CDR3 consists of 17 residues. Amplified TCR beta CDR3 regions came from RNA transcripts. First-round RT-PCR with HTBI primers amplified the TCR CDR3 region. TCRdb reprocessed the multiplex PCR reads via MiXCR and lists one record per CDR3 protein. The data show fewer than 600,000 distinct CDR3 sequences, with around 14% seen just once and around 17% held by the top ten. When ophthalmopathy did not progress within 18 months, Graves' hyperthyroidism was considered stable. In this sample, this clonotype turned up many times.

The TCR sequence derives from a woman aged 18-29 years with Graves' hyperthyroidism. This chain connects TRBV6-5 to TRBJ2-7; perhaps TRBD2 as D (5 bases). The specimen was blood. The CDR3 reads CASSYGSSGHGAYEQYF. In DNA form, the CDR3 reads TGTGCCAGCAGTTACGGGTCCAGCGGTCACGGGGCCTACGAGCAGTACTTC.